The clone carrying this T cell receptor beta chain is a singleton in its sample. Its antigen is as yet unknown. This entry is derived from a study of cytomegalovirus exposure and HLA in healthy donors. Study background: The 110 or so validation repertoires used the same platform as the roughly 670 first-cohort repertoires, a later analysis reported.

The ends lost 6 bases at V and 0 bases at J; junction bases unmatched: 0. The CDR3 totals 13 residues. The germline gives CDR1 SEHNR, CDR2 FQNEAQ (reference sequence). Generated by immunoSEQ multiplex PCR, the TCRdb table keeps only in-frame clones and is missing some. This table holds about 130,000 clones, nearly 90% found once. Whole-study findings and limits: Specific recognition of CMV antigens was confirmed in vitro for a few chains (all CMV-associated). The study listed approximately 160 cytomegalovirus-associated TCR beta chains. Reports indicated that the classifier achieved high specificity and sensitivity in diagnosing cytomegalovirus status.

This chain uses TRBV7-9 with TRBJ2-7; 9 bases are shared with TRBD1. The source material was PBMCs. The sequence was obtained from a man aged 30 to 39 in good health and CMV-seronegative. DNA of the CDR3: TGTGCCAGCAGGACAGGGGGCTCCTACGAGCAGTACTTC. Protein sequence: CASRTGGSYEQYF.